Included here is one T cell receptor (beta chain) sequence, with context. What it recognizes is unknown. The V gene lost 0 bases and the J gene lost 5 bases, with 13 bases spanning the gap. Germline CDR1 and CDR2: MDHEN and SYDVKM. The CDR3 is 15 amino acids. PCR primers comprised 60 Vbeta and 13 Jbeta primers. Produced via immunoSEQ multiplex PCR; TCRdb's table is partial and in-frame only. The sample has more than 80,000 clones; 63% are singletons. This record belongs to a study of cytomegalovirus exposure and HLA in healthy donors. Study findings and constraints: Presence/absence comparisons presumed near-even sequencing depth among donors. The authors later found most CMV-associated TCR beta chains appeared HLA-restricted. By HLA locus, TCR association rates varied in a later analysis, with DRB1 showing the most and HLA-C the fewest.

Source material: PBMCs. This TCR was sampled from a woman in her forties in good health and CMV-seropositive. This sequence joins TRBV28 and TRBJ2-5; D is uncertain. The CDR3 DNA sequence: TGTGCCAGCAGTTTATGGATTATAGCCGGGGAGACCCAGTACTTC. It codes for CASSLWIIAGETQYF.